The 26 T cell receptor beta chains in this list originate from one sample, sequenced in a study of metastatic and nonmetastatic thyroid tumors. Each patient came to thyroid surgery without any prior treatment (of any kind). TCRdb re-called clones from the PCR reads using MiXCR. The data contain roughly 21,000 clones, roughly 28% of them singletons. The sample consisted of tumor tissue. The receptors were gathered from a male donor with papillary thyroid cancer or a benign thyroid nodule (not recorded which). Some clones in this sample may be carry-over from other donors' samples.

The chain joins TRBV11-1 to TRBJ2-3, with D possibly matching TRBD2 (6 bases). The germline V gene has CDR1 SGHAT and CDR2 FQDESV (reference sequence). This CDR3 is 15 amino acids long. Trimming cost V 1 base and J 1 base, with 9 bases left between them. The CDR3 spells CASSLVASGTDTQYF. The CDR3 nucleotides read TGTGCCAGCAGCTTAGTGGCTAGCGGCACAGATACGCAGTATTTT.

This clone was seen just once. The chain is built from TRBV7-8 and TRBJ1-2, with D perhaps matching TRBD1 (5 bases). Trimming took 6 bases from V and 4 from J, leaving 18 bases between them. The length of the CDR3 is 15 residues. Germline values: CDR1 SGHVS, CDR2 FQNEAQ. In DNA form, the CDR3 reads TGTGCCAGCAGTTCGGGACTCACTGGGGGCTATGGCTACACCTTC. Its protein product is CASSSGLTGGYGYTF.

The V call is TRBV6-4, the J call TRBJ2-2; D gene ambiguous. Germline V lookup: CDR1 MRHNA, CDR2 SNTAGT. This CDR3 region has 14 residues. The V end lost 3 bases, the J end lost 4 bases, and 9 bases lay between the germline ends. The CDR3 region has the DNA TGTGCCAGCAGTGAGTTAGTGGGCACCGGGGAGCTGTTTTTT. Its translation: CASSELVGTGELFF.

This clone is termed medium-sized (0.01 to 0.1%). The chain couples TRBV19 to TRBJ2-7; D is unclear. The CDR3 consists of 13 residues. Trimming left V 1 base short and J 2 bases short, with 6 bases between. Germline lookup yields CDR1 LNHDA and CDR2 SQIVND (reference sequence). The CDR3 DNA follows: TGTGCCAGTAGTATAGCAGTTACCTACGAGCAGTACTTC. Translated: CASSIAVTYEQYF.

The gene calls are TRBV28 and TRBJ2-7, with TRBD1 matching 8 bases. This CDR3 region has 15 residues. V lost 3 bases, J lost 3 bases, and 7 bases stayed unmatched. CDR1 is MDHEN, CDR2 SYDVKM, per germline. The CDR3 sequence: CASSFYETGVYEQYF. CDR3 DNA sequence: TGTGCCAGCAGTTTTTACGAGACAGGGGTCTACGAGCAGTACTTC.

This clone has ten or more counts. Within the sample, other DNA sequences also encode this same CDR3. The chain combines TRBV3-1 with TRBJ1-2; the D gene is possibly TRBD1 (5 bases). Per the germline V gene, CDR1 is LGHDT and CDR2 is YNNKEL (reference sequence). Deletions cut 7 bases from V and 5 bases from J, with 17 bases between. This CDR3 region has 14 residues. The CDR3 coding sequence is TGTGCCAGCACCCCCCAGGGCACGGGGTATGGCTACACCTTC. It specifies CASTPQGTGYGYTF.

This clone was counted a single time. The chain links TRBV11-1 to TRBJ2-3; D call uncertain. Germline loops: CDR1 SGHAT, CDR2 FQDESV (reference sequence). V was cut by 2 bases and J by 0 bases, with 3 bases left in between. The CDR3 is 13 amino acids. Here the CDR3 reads CASSLHSTDTQYF. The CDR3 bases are TGTGCCAGCAGCTTACATAGCACAGATACGCAGTATTTT.

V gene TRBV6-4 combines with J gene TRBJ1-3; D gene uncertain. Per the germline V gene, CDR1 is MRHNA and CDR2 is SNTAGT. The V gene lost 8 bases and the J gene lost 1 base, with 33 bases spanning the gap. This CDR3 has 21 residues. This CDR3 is CASVPLYGALHSTNSGNTIYF. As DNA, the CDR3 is TGTGCCAGCGTCCCTCTGTATGGAGCCCTGCACTCAACAAATTCTGGAAACACCATATATTTT.

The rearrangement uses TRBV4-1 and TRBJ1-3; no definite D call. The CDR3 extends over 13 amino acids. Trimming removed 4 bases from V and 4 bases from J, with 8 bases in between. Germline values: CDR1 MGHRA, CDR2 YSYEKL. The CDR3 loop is CASSLTRGNTIYF. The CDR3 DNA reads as TGCGCCAGCAGCCTAACGAGAGGAAACACCATATATTTT.

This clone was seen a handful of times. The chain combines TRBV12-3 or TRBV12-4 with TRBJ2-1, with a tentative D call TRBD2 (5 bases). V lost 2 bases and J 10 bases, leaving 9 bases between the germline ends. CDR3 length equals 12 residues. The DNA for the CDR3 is TGTGCCAGCAGTTTACGGGGAATGGAGCAGTTCTTC. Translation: CASSLRGMEQFF.

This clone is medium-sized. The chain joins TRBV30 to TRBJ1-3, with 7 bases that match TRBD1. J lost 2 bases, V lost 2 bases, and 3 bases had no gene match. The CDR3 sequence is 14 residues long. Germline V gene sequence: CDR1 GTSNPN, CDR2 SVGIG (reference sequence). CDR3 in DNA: TGTGCCTGGAGTCTGGGACAGCCTGGAAACACCATATATTTT. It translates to CAWSLGQPGNTIYF.

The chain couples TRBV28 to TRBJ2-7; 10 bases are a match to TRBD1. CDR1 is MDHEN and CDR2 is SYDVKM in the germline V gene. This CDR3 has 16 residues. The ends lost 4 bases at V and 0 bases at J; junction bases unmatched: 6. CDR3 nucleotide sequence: TGTGCCAGCAGTTCGGAAGGACAGGGGGGCTCCTACGAGCAGTACTTC. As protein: CASSSEGQGGSYEQYF.

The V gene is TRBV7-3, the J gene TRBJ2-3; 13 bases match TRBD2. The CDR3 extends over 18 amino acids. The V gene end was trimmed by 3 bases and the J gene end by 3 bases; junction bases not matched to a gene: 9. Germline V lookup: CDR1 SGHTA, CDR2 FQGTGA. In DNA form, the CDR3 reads TGTGCCAGCAGCTTTACTAGCGGGAGGGCCCGAGGGACAGATACGCAGTATTTT. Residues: CASSFTSGRARGTDTQYF.

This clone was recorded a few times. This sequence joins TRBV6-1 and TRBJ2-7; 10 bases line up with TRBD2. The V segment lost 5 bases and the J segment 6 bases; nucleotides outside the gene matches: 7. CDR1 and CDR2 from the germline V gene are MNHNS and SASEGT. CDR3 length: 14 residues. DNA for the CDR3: TGTGCCAGCAGTAGCGGGGGGGCGCTTGGCGAGCAGTACTTC. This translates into CASSSGGALGEQYF.

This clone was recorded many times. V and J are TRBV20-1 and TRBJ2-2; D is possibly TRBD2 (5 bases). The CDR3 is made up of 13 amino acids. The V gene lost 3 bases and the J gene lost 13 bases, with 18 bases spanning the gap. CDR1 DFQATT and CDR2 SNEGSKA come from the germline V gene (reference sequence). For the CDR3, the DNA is TGCAGTGCTAGGGGAGTGACTTCGCGTCGGCTGTTTTTT. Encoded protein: CSARGVTSRRLFF.

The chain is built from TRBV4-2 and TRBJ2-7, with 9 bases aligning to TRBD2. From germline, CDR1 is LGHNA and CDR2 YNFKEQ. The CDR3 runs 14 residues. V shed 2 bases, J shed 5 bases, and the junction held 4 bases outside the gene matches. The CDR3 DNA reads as TGTGCCAGCAGCCAAAAGCGGGAGGTTGACGAGCAGTACTTC. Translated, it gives CASSQKREVDEQYF.

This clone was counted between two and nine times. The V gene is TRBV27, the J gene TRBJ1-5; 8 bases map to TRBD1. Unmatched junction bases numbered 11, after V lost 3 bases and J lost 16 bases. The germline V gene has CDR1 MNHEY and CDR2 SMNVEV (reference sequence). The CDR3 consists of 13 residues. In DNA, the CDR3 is TGTGCCAGCAGTTTGACCGGACAGGGACTGCACCATTTT. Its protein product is CASSLTGQGLHHF.

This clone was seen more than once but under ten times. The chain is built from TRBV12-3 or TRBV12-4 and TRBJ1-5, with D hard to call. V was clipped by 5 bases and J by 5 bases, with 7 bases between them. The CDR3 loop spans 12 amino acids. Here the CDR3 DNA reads TGTGCCAGCAGTCTCCAAGATCAGCCCCAGCATTTT. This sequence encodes CASSLQDQPQHF.

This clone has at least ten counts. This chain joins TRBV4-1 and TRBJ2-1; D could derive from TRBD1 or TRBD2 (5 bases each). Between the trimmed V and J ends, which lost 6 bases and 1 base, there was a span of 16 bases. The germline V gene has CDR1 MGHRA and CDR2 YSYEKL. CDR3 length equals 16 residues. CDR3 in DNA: TGCGCCAGCAGGCCGGCCCCCGGGGCTTCCTACAATGAGCAGTTCTTC. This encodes CASRPAPGASYNEQFF.

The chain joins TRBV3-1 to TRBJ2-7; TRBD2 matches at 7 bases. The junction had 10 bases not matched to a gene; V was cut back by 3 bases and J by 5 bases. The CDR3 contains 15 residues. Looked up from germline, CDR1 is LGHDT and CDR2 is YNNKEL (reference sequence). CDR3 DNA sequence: TGTGCCAGCAGCCACGCTGGCGGGAGTCGGGACGAGCAGTACTTC. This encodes CASSHAGGSRDEQYF.

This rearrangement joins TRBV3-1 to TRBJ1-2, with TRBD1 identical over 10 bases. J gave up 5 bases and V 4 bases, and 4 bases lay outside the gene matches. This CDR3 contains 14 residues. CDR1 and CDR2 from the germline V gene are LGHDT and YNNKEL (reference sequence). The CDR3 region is CASSPRDRGYGYTF. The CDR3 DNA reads TGTGCCAGCAGCCCCCGGGACAGGGGTTATGGCTACACCTTC.

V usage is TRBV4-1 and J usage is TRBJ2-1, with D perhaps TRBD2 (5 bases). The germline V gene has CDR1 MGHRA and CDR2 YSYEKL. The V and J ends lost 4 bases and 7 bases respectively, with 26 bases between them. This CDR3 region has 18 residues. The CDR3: CASSPEVRASFRSNEQFF. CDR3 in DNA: TGCGCCAGCAGCCCAGAGGTACGGGCTAGCTTTAGGAGTAATGAGCAGTTCTTC.

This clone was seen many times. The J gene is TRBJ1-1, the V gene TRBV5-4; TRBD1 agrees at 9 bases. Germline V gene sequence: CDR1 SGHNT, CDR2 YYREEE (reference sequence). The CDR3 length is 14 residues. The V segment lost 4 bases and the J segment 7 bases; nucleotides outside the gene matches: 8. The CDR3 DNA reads TGTGCCAGCAGCCAAGGACAGGGGAAACATGAAGCTTTCTTT. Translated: CASSQGQGKHEAFF. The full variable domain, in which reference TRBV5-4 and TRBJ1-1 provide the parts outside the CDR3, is ETGVTQSPTHLIKTRGQQVTLRCSSQSGHNTVSWYQQALGQGPQFIFQYYREEENGRGNFPPRFSGLQFPNYSSELNVNALELDDSALYLCASSQGQGKHEAFFGQGTRLTVV.

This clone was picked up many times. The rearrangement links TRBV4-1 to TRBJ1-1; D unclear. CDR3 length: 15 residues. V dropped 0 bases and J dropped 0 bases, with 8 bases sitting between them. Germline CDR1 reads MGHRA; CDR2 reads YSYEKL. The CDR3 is CASSQEGGLNTEAFF. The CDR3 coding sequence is TGCGCCAGCAGCCAAGAAGGAGGACTGAACACTGAAGCTTTCTTT.

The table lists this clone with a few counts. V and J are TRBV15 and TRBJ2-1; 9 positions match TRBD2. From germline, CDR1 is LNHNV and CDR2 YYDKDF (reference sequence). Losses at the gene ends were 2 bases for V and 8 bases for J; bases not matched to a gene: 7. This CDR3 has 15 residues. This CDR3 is CATSRSSLAGDEQFF. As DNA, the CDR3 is TGTGCCACCAGCAGATCCTCCTTAGCGGGAGATGAGCAGTTCTTC.

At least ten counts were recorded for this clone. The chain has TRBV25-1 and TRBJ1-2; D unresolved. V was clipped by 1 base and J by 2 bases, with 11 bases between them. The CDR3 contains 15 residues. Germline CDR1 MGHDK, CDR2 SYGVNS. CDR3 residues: CASSELGTKNYGYTF. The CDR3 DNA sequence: TGTGCCAGCAGTGAATTAGGCACGAAAAACTATGGCTACACCTTC.